What follows are 6 T cell receptor beta chains derived from one specimen sequenced in a study of blood T cell repertoires in COVID-19. Assay: immunoSEQ multiplex PCR; the TCRdb copy retains only in-frame clones and omits some. The sample has approximately 180,000 clones; roughly 85% are singletons. Sequencing was carried out using peripheral blood. The receptors come from a man aged 60-69 years with acute or convalescent COVID-19.

This chain links TRBV5-1 with TRBJ2-7; 11 bases fit TRBD1. Germline values: CDR1 SGHRS, CDR2 YFSETQ. V was clipped by 0 bases and J by 2 bases; unmatched bases: 4. The CDR3 extends over 16 amino acids. The CDR3 spells CASSLGTGGAPYEQYF. CDR3 in DNA: TGCGCCAGCAGCTTGGGGACAGGGGGCGCCCCCTACGAGCAGTACTTC.

CDR3 DNA sequence: TGTGCCATCAGTGAGTCCCCGGGGTCTGTCGGAGAGCAGTACTTC. Residues: CAISESPGSVGEQYF. The chain recombines TRBV10-3 with TRBJ2-7, with D possibly being TRBD2 (5 bases). Trimming cost V 0 bases and J 7 bases, with 16 bases left between them. The CDR3 has 15 residues. Germline loops: CDR1 ENHRY, CDR2 SYGVKD.

The chain joins TRBV19 to TRBJ1-2; possible D gene TRBD1, 6 bases. The CDR3 is 13 amino acids. Germline V gene lookup returns CDR1 LNHDA and CDR2 SQIVND (reference sequence). Trimming cost V 7 bases and J 8 bases, with 17 bases left between them. In nucleotides, the CDR3 is TGTGCCAGTACCCGGCGGGGGCTGGAAGGCTACACCTTC. It codes for CASTRRGLEGYTF.

The chain recombines TRBV19 with TRBJ2-1; 12 nucleotides line up with TRBD2. Germline CDR1 LNHDA, CDR2 SQIVND (reference sequence). V lost 4 bases and J lost 8; bases outside the gene matches: 6. This CDR3 is built from 15 residues. The CDR3 protein is CASSKPGLAGYEQFF. In nucleotides, the CDR3 is TGTGCCAGTAGTAAACCGGGACTAGCGGGTTATGAGCAGTTCTTC.

This clone came up once. The CDR3 coding sequence is TGTGCCAGCAGTCTCAGGGGGCAGCATCAGCCCCAGCATTTT. It specifies CASSLRGQHQPQHF. The chain combines TRBV27 with TRBJ1-5, with TRBD1 matching 8 bases. Germline V CDR1 and CDR2: MNHEY, SMNVEV (reference sequence). Germline trimming cut 5 bases from V and 5 bases from J; bases unmatched to any gene: 5. This CDR3 is built from 14 residues.

The chain joins TRBV18 to TRBJ1-4; a weak D match, TRBD1 (5 bases). The CDR3 spans 17 residues. CDR1 and CDR2 (germline): KGHSH, LQKENI. Trimming took 6 bases from V and 3 from J, leaving 20 bases between them. The CDR3 nucleotides are TGTGCCAGCTCCCAGGGTGATTTTCTGAACGCTAATGAAAAACTGTTTTTT. Translation: CASSQGDFLNANEKLFF.